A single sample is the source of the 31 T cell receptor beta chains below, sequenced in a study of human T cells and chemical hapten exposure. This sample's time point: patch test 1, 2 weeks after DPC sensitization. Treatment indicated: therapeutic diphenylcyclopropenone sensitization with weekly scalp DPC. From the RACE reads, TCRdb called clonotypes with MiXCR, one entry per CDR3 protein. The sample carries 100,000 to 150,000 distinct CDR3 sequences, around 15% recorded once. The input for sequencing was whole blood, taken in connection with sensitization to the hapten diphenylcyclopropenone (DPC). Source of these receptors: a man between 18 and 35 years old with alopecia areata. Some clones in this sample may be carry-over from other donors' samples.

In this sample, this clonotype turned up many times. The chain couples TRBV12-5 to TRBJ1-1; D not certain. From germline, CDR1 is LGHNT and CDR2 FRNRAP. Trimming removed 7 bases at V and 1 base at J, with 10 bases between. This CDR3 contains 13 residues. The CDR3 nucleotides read TGTGCTAGTGCCCATAAGACGAACACTGAAGCTTTCTTT. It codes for CASAHKTNTEAFF.

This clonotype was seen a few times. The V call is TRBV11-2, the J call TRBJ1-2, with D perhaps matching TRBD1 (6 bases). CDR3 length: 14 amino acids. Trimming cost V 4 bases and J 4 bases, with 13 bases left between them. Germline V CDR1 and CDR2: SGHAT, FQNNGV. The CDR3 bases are TGTGCCAGCAGCTCAACGGACAGACTCTATGGCTACACCTTC. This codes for CASSSTDRLYGYTF.

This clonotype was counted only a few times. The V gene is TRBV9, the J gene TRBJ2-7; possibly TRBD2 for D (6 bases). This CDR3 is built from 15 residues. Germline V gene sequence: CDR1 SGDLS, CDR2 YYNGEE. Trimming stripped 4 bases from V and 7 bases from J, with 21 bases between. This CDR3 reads CASSISPRRGVEQYF. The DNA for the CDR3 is TGTGCCAGCAGCATCTCCCCTCGGAGGGGTGTAGAGCAGTACTTC.

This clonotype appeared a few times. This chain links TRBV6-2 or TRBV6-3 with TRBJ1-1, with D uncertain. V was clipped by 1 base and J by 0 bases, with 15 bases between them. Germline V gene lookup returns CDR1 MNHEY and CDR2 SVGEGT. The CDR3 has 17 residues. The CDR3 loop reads CASSYYRSRTMNTEAFF. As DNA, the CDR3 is TGTGCCAGCAGTTACTACCGGTCTCGGACCATGAACACTGAAGCTTTCTTT.

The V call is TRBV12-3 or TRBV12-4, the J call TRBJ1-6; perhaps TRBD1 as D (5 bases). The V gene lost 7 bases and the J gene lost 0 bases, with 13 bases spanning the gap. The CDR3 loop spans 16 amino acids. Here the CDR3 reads CASNTGGNSYNSPLHF. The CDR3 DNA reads TGTGCCAGCAACACTGGGGGAAACTCCTATAATTCACCCCTCCACTTT.

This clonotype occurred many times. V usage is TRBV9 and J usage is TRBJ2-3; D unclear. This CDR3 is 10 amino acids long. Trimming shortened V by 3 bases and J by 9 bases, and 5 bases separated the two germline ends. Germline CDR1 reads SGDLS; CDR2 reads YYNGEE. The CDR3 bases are TGTGCCAGCAGCGGGGTAACGCAGTATTTT. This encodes CASSGVTQYF.

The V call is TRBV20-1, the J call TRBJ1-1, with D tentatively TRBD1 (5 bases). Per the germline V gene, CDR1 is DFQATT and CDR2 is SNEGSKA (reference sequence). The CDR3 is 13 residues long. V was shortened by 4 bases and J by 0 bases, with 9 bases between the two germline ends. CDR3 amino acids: CSAIGAMNTEAFF. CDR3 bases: TGCAGTGCTATAGGGGCAATGAACACTGAAGCTTTCTTT.

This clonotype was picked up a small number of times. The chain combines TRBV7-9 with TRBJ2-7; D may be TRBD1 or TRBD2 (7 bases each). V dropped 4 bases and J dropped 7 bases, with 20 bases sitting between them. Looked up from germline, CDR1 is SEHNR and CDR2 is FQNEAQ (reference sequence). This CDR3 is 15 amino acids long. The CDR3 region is CASSSEPGGDLEQYV. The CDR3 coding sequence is TGTGCCAGCAGCTCCGAACCAGGGGGGGATTTGGAGCAGTACGTC.

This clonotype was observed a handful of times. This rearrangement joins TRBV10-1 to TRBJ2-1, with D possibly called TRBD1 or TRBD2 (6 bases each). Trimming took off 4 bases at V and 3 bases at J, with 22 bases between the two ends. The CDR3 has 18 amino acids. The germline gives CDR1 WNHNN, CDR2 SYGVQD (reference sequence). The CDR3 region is CASSGRVSRGANYNEQFF. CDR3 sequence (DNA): TGCGCCAGCAGTGGGAGGGTGTCCAGGGGCGCTAACTACAATGAGCAGTTCTTC.

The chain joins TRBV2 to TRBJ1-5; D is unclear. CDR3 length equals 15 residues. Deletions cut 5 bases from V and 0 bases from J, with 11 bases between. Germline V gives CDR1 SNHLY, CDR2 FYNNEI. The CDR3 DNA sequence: TGTGCCAGCAGTCCAGACGGGCATAGCAATCAGCCCCAGCATTTT. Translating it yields CASSPDGHSNQPQHF.

The DNA for the CDR3 is TGTGCCAGCAGCTTATCTACGGGGCAAATCGCCTACAATGAGCAGTTCTTC. Protein: CASSLSTGQIAYNEQFF. V and J are TRBV11-2 and TRBJ2-1; D may be TRBD1 or TRBD2 (5 bases each). The V gene lost 2 bases and the J gene lost 2 bases, with 16 bases spanning the gap. The CDR3 totals 17 residues. Germline V gene sequence: CDR1 SGHAT, CDR2 FQNNGV.

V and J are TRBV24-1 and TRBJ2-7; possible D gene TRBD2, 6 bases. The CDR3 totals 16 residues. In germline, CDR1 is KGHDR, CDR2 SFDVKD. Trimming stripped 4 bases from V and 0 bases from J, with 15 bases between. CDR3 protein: CATSEGTDGASYEQYF. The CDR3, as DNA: TGTGCCACCAGTGAAGGGACTGACGGGGCCTCCTACGAGCAGTACTTC.

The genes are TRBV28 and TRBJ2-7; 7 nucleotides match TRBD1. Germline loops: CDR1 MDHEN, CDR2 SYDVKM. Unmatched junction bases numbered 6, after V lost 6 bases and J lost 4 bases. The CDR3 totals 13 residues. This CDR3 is CASSRDRLYEQYV. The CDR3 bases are TGTGCCAGCAGCCGGGACAGACTTTACGAGCAGTACGTC.

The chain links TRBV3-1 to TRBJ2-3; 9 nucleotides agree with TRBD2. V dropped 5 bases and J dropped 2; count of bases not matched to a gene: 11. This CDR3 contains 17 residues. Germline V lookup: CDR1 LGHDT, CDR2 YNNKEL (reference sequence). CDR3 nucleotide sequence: TGTGCCAGCAGCAAAAACTTCCAGCGGGGGGTCACAGATACGCAGTATTTT. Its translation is CASSKNFQRGVTDTQYF.

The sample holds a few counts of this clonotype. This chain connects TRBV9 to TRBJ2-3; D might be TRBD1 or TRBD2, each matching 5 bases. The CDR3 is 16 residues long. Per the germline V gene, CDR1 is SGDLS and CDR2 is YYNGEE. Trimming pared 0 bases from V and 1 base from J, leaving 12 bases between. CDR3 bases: TGTGCCAGCAGCGTAGATCTGAGGGGAGGCACAGATACGCAGTATTTT. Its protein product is CASSVDLRGGTDTQYF.

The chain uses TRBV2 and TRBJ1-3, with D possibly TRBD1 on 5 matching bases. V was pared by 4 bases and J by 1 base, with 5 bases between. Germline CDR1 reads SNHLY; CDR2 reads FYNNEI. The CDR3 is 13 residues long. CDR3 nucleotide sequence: TGTGCCAGCAGTGGGGGGTCTGGAAACACCATATATTTT. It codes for CASSGGSGNTIYF.

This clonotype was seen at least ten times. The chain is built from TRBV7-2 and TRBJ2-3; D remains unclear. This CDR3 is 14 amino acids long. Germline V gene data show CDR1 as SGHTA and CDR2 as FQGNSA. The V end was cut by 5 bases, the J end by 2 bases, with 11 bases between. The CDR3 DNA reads TGTGCCAGCAGCGTAGTAGTGACCACAGATACGCAGTATTTT. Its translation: CASSVVVTTDTQYF.

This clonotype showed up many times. The CDR3, as DNA: TGTGCCAGCAGCTCCCGGGCCAGGATGGAGTACGTC. Translated, it gives CASSSRARMEYV. This rearrangement joins TRBV5-6 to TRBJ2-7; D gene uncertain. CDR3 size: 12 residues. Trimming stripped 3 bases from V and 11 bases from J, with 15 bases between. Germline V gene lookup returns CDR1 SGHDT and CDR2 YYEEEE.

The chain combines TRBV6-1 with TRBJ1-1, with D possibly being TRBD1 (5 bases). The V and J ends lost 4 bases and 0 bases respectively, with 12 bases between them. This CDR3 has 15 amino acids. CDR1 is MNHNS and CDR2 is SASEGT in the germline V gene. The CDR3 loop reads CASSVRSGMNTEAFF. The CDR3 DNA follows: TGTGCCAGCAGTGTTCGCTCAGGGATGAACACTGAAGCTTTCTTT.

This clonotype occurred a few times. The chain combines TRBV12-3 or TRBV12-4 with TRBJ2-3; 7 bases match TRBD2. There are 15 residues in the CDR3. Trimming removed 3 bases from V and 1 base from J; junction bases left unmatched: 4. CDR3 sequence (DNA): TGTGCCAGCAGTTTCGGTCTAGCGGGCACAGATACGCAGTATTTT. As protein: CASSFGLAGTDTQYF.

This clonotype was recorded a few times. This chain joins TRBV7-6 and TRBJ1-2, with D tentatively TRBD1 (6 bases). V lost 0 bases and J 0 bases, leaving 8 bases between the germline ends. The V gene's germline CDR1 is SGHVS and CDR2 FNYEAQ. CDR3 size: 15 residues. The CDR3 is CASSLASGANYGYTF. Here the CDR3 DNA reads TGTGCCAGCAGCTTAGCGTCAGGGGCTAACTATGGCTACACCTTC.

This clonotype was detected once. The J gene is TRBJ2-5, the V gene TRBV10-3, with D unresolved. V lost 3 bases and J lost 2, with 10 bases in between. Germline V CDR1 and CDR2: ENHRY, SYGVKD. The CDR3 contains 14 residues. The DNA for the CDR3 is TGTGCCATCAGTGAATTTGAGCCACAAGAGACCCAGTACTTC. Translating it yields CAISEFEPQETQYF.

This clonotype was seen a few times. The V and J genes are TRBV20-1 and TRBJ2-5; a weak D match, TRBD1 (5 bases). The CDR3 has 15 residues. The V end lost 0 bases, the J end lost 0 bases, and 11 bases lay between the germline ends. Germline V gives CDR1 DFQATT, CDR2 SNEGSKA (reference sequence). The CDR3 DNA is TGCAGTGCTAGAGATGGTAGGGGCTACCAAGAGACCCAGTACTTC. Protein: CSARDGRGYQETQYF.

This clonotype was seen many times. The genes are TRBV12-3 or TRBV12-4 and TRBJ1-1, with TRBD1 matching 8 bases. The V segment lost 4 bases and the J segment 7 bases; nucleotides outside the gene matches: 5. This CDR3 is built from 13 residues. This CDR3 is CASSSRQGSEAFF. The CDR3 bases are TGTGCCAGCAGTTCTAGACAGGGGAGTGAAGCTTTCTTT.

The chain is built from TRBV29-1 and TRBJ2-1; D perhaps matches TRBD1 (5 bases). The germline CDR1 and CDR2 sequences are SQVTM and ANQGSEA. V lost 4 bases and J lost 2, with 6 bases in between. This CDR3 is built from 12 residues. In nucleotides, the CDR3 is TGCAGCGTTGGACAGACCTACAATGAGCAGTTCTTC. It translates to CSVGQTYNEQFF.

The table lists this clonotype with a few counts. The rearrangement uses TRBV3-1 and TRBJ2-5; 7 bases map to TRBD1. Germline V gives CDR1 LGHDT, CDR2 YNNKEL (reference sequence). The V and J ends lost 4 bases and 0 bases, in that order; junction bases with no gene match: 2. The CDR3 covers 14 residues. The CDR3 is CASSPGQYQETQYF. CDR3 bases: TGTGCCAGCAGCCCGGGACAGTACCAAGAGACCCAGTACTTC.

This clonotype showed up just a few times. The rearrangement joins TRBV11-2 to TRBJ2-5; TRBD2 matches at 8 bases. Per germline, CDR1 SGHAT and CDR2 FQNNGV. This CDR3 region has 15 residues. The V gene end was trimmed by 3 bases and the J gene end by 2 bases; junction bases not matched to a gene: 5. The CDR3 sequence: CASSFAGGQQETQYF. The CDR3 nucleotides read TGTGCCAGCAGCTTCGCGGGGGGCCAACAAGAGACCCAGTACTTC.

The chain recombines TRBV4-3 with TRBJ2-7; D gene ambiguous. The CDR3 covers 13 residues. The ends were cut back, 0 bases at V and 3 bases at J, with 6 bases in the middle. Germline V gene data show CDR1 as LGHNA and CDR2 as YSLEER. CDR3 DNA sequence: TGCGCCAGCAGCCAAGATATGGGCTACGAGCAGTACTTC. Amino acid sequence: CASSQDMGYEQYF.

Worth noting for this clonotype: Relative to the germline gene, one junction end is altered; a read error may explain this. CDR3 in DNA: TGTGCCAGCAGCGCCCACGGTCCCGCCGCGAACACCGGGGAGCCGTTTTTT. Its protein product is CASSAHGPAANTGEPFF. The rearrangement joins TRBV9 to TRBJ2-2; tentative D call: TRBD2 (5 bases). Germline CDR1 SGDLS, CDR2 YYNGEE. This CDR3 contains 17 residues. Full variable domain (outside the CDR3, taken from reference TRBV9 and TRBJ2-2): DSGVTQTPKHLITATGQRVTLRCSPRSGDLSVYWYQQSLDQGLQFLIQYYNGEERAKGNILERFSAQQFPDLHSELNLSSLELGDSALYFCASSAHGPAANTGEPFFGEGSRLTVL.

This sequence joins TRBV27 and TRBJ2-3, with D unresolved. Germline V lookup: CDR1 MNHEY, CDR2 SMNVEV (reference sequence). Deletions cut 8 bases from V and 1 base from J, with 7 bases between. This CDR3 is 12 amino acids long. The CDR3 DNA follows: TGTGCCAGCGGGTCCCGCACAGATACGCAGTATTTT. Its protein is CASGSRTDTQYF.

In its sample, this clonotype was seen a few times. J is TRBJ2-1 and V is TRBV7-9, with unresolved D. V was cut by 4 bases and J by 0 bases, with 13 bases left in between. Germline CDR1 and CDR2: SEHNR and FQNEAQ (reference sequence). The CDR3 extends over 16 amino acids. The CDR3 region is CASSSMDRISYNEQFF. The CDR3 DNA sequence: TGTGCCAGCAGCTCAATGGACCGGATCTCCTACAATGAGCAGTTCTTC. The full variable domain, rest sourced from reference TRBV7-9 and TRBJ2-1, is DTGVSQNPRHKITKRGQNVTFRCDPISEHNRLYWYRQTLGQGPEFLTYFQNEAQLEKSRLLSDRFSAERPKGSFSTLEIQRTEQGDSAMYLCASSSMDRISYNEQFFGPGTRLTVL.